The clone carrying this T cell receptor (beta chain) showed up just a few times. Its antigen remains unidentified. The CDR3 runs to 14 residues. Trimming took off 8 bases at V and 0 bases at J, with 10 bases between the two ends. CDR1 is SNHLY, CDR2 FYNNEI, per germline. Reverse transcription of all isolated RNA meant that expressed TCRB transcripts were sequenced. TCRdb's copy holds only in-frame clones and misses some; the assay was immunoSEQ multiplex PCR. The sample carries 600,000 to 700,000 clones, around 12% recorded once. The sample originates from a study of beta chain features in type 1 diabetes. Study outcomes and limitations: Type 1 diabetes patients showed fewer insertions and more deletions at VDJ junctions. A moderate, significant TCRB CDR3 shortening appeared in type 1 diabetes across four CD4+ subsets.

The chain couples TRBV2 to TRBJ1-4; D possibly corresponds to TRBD1 (6 bases). The material sequenced was naive CD4+ T cells from blood. This TCR was recovered from a man aged 25-45 years with type 1 diabetes. This CDR3 reads CASRGAATNEKLFF. Here the CDR3 DNA reads TGTGCCAGCCGGGGGGCAGCAACTAATGAAAAACTGTTTTTT.